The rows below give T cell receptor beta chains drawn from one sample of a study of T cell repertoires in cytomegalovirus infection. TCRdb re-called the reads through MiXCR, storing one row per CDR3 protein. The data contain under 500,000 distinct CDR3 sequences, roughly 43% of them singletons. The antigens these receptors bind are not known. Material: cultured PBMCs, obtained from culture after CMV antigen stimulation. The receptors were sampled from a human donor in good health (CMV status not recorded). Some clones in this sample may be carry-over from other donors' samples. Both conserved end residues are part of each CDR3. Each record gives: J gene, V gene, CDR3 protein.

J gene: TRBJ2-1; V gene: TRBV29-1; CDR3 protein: CSVEVRWGEQFF
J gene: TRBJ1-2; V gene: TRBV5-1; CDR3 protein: CASSQSGAPYGYTF
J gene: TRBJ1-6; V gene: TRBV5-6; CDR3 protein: CASSFIRDSPLHF
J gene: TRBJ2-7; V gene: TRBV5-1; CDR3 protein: CASTPGASHSYEQYF
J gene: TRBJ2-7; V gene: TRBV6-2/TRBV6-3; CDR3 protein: CASLRAVSYEQYF
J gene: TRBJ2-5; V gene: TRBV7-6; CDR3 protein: CASTPLGEETQYF
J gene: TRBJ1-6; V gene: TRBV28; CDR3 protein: CASRTDLPNSPLHF
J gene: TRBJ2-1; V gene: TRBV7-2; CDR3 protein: CASSSGGSINEQFF
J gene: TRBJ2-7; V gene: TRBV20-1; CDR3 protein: CSARVTGRYEQYF
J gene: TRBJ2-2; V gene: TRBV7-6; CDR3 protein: CASSPQGAGGELFF
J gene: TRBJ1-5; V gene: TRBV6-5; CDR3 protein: CASTPGQGHQPQHF
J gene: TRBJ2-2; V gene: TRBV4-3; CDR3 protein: CASSQSRAGPSGELFF
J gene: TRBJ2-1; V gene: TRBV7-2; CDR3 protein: CASSLTGRGGFF
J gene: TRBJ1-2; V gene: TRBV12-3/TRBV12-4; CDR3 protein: CASRKDSGYGYTF
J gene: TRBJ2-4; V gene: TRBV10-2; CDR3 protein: CASAEGGLAKNIQYF
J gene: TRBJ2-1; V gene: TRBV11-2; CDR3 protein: CASSFVAGVFEQFF
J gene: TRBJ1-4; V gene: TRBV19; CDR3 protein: CASSSRGEGLNEKLFF
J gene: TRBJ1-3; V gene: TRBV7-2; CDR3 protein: CASSFMDPSGNTIYF
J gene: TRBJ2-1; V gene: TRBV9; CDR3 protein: CASSGDTHNEQFF
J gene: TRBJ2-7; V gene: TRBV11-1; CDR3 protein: CASSFSGGDSYEQYF
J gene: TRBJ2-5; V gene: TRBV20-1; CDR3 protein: CSASVYQETQYF
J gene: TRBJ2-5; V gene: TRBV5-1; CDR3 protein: CASSPLTVGLAGFGETQYF
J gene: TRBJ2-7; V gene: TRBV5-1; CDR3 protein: CASSLRGRGLALTYEQYF
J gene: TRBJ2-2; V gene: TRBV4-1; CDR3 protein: CASSHRDATGELFF
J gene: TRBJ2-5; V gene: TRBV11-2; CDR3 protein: CASSLALLKETQYF
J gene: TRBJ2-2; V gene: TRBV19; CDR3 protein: CASSRPGRRTGELFF
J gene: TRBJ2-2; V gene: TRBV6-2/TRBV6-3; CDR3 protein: CASSTRTSGRVGELFF
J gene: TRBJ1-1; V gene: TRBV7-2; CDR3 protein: CASSFDGLRTEAFF
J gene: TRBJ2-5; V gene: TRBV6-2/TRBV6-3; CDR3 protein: CASSSTGLETQYF
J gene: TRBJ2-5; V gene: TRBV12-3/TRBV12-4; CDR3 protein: CASSLWDRPQETQYF
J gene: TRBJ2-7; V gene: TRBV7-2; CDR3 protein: CASSEGRHAAYEQYF
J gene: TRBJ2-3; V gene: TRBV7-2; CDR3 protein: CASSRDRWADTQYF
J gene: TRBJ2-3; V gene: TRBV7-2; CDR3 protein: CASGESTDTQYF
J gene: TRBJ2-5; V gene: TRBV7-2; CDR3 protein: CASSSSYQETQYF
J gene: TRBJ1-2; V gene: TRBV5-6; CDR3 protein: CASSFGTSQADYGYTF
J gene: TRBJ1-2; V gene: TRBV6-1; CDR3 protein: CASTLPPGTQANYGYTF
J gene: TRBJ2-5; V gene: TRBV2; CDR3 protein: CASSGAAGWFQETQYF
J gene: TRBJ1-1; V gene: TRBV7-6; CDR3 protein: CASSFKKEAFF
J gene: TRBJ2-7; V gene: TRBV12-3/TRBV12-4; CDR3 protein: CASSLAGGTYEQYF
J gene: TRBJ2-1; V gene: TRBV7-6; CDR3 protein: CASSLAGEIPDEQFF
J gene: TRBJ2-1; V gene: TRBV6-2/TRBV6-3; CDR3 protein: CASSYVGGISYNEQFF